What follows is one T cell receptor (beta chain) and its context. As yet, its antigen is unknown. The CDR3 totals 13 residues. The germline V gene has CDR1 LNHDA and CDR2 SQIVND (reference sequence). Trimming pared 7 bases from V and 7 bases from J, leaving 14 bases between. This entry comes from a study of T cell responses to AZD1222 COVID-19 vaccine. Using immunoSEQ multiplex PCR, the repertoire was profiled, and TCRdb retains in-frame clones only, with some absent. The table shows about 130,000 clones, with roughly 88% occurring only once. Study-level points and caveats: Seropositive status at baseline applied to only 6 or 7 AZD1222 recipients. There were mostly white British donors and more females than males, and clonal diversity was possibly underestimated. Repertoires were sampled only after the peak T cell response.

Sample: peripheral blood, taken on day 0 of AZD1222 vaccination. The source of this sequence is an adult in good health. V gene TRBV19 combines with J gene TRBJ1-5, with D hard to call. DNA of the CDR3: TGTGCCAGTACCTCCTCCCTTGTGCAGCCCCAGCATTTT. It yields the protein CASTSSLVQPQHF. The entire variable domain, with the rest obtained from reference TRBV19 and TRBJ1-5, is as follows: DGGITQSPKYLFRKEGQNVTLSCEQNLNHDAMYWYRQDPGQGLRLIYYSQIVNDFQKGDIAEGYSVSREKKESFPLTVTSAQKNPTAFYLCASTSSLVQPQHFGDGTRLSIL.